The 32 T cell receptor beta chains listed next were all sequenced from one sample in a study of blood T cells in healthy people across ages. Primed by a sample-barcoded 5' primer and a J-beta primer mix, a second PCR proceeded for 7 to 11 cycles. In TCRdb, the 5' RACE reads were re-called with MiXCR into one record per CDR3 protein. The table shows 600,000 to 1,000,000 distinct CDR3 sequences, with roughly 64% occurring only once. Sequenced: blood. Receptor source: a man between 25 and 39 years old in good health.

The chain carries TRBV11-2 and TRBJ2-7; 8 positions agree with TRBD1. The junction had 4 bases not matched to a gene; V was cut back by 1 base and J by 2 bases. The CDR3 totals 15 residues. CDR1 is SGHAT and CDR2 is FQNNGV in the germline V gene. The CDR3 DNA sequence: TGTGCCAGCAGCTTAGTAAGGGACAGGCCCTACGAGCAGTACTTC. Translating it yields CASSLVRDRPYEQYF. Looking up the rest from reference TRBV11-2 and TRBJ2-7 gives the full variable domain: EAGVAQSPRYKIIEKRQSVAFWCNPISGHATLYWYQQILGQGPKLLIQFQNNGVVDDSQLPKDRFSAERLKGVDSTLKIQPAKLEDSAVYLCASSLVRDRPYEQYFGPGTRLTVT.

The chain joins TRBV29-1 to TRBJ2-1; unclear D gene. The J call may be wrong; the DNA end is better matched by TRBJ2-7. CDR1 and CDR2 from the germline V gene are SQVTM and ANQGSEA. The CDR3 loop spans 13 amino acids. The CDR3 sequence: CSSKAEYSNEQYF. The CDR3 DNA reads TGCAGCTCCAAGGCAGAATACAGCAATGAGCAGTACTTC.

The rearrangement joins TRBV4-3 to TRBJ1-5; no definite D call. Germline CDR1 and CDR2: LGHNA and YSLEER. The CDR3 runs 13 residues. Trimming took 0 bases from V and 4 from J, leaving 4 bases between them. The DNA of the CDR3 is TGCGCCAGCAGCCAAGACATGAATCAGCCCCAGCATTTT. Residues: CASSQDMNQPQHF.

CDR3 region: CASGSGTPPPTGTQYF. The CDR3 nucleotides read TGTGCCTCCGGCTCCGGGACCCCTCCGCCCACAGGAACGCAGTATTTT. The V and J genes are TRBV10-3 and TRBJ2-3; D may match TRBD1 or TRBD2 (5 bases each). Germline CDR1 is ENHRY and CDR2 is SYGVKD. V dropped 11 bases and J dropped 9 bases, with 30 bases sitting between them. This CDR3 spans 16 amino acids.

This clonotype was seen once. V is TRBV6-6 and J is TRBJ1-6; D may be TRBD1 (6 bases). The CDR3 is 14 amino acids. Germline V lookup: CDR1 MNHNY, CDR2 SVGAGI (reference sequence). V gave up 0 bases and J gave up 10 bases, with 10 bases separating them. In nucleotides, the CDR3 is TGTGCCAGCAGTTACTCGGACAGTGGCTCACCCCTCCACTTT. Translating gives CASSYSDSGSPLHF.

V and J are TRBV5-6 and TRBJ2-3, with D perhaps assigned TRBD1 or TRBD2 (5 bases each). Per the germline V gene, CDR1 is SGHDT and CDR2 is YYEEEE. The CDR3 contains 15 residues. Trimming took 2 bases from V and 2 from J, leaving 12 bases between them. The CDR3 nucleotides read TGTGCCAGCAGCTTTAAAGGGGACGTCACAGATACGCAGTATTTT. Translated, it gives CASSFKGDVTDTQYF.

This chain joins TRBV4-3 and TRBJ2-3, with 11 positions matching TRBD2. The trim removed 0 bases at V and 4 bases at J, leaving 3 bases unmatched. This CDR3 spans 16 amino acids. From germline, CDR1 is LGHNA and CDR2 YSLEER. Here the CDR3 DNA reads TGCGCCAGCAGCCAAGAAACTAGCGGGAGCGCAGATACGCAGTATTTT. Amino acids: CASSQETSGSADTQYF.

The CDR3 DNA reads as TGTGCCAGCAGACTTGGACAGCACTACGAGCAGTACTTC. Translating gives CASRLGQHYEQYF. The chain is built from TRBV6-2 or TRBV6-3 and TRBJ2-5; possibly TRBD1 for D (6 bases). The J call may be in error: the DNA end matches TRBJ2-7 better. The germline gives CDR1 MNHEY, CDR2 SVGEGT. The CDR3 is 13 amino acids.

Only a few counts were recorded for this clonotype. The chain combines TRBV4-2 with TRBJ1-2; 8 positions match TRBD1. The germline CDR1 and CDR2 sequences are LGHNA and YNFKEQ. This CDR3 is built from 15 residues. V lost 3 bases and J lost 7; bases outside the gene matches: 10. DNA of the CDR3: TGTGCCAGCAGCCAGGCCGAGGACAGGGTCACTGGCTACACCTTC. This sequence encodes CASSQAEDRVTGYTF.

This clonotype was observed a few times. This chain uses TRBV20-1 with TRBJ1-2, with D hard to call. Germline CDR1 and CDR2: DFQATT and SNEGSKA (reference sequence). Trimming cost V 1 base and J 3 bases, with 9 bases left between them. This CDR3 contains 13 residues. The CDR3 DNA sequence: TGCAGTGCTAGAGCGGGAAACGACTATGGCTACACCTTC. This translates into CSARAGNDYGYTF.

Turning to this clonotype: This could be a read error, since a much larger clone is one nucleotide away. The V gene is TRBV28, the J gene TRBJ1-2; 9 positions agree with TRBD1. The CDR3 runs 13 residues. Germline CDR1 MDHEN, CDR2 SYDVKM. The CDR3 spells CATEETGGDGNTF. Here the CDR3 DNA reads TGTGCCACTGAGGAGACAGGGGGAGATGGCAACACCTTC.

This clonotype has just a few counts. The rearrangement links TRBV29-1 to TRBJ1-4; no definite D call. V was clipped by 7 bases and J by 0 bases, with 15 bases between them. The germline gives CDR1 SQVTM, CDR2 ANQGSEA. This CDR3 spans 15 amino acids. CDR3 in amino acids: CSASPRGATNEKLFF. The CDR3 region has the DNA TGCAGCGCATCTCCCCGGGGAGCAACTAATGAAAAACTGTTTTTT.

V and J are TRBV20-1 and TRBJ2-5; D not certain. CDR1 and CDR2 (germline): DFQATT, SNEGSKA (reference sequence). The CDR3 loop spans 14 amino acids. Trimming removed 0 bases at V and 5 bases at J, with 13 bases between. CDR3 protein: CSARDGASRETQYF. The CDR3 nucleotides read TGCAGTGCTAGAGATGGTGCCAGCAGGGAGACCCAGTACTTC.

Worth noting for this clonotype: At one end, the junction sequence differs from germline, possibly due to a read error. V is TRBV20-1 and J is TRBJ2-3; D gene uncertain. This CDR3 contains 14 residues. Germline assignment: CDR1 DFQATT and CDR2 SNEGSKA (reference sequence). The CDR3 spells CSAREALSTDAQYF. The CDR3 nucleotides read TGCAGTGCTAGAGAAGCCCTTAGCACAGATGCGCAGTATTTT.

CDR3 in amino acids: CSARDPRGVSYEQYF. The CDR3 DNA reads TGCAGTGCTAGAGACCCCCGCGGGGTCTCCTACGAGCAGTACTTC. The genes are TRBV20-1 and TRBJ2-7, with D possibly being TRBD2 (6 bases). The V gene's germline CDR1 is DFQATT and CDR2 SNEGSKA (reference sequence). This CDR3 has 15 residues. Trimming stripped 0 bases from V and 0 bases from J, with 12 bases between.

The chain employs TRBV13 and TRBJ2-5, with D unresolved. Germline CDR1 is PRHDT and CDR2 is FYEKMQ (reference sequence). V was cut by 6 bases and J by 1 base, with 9 bases left in between. CDR3 length: 13 amino acids. The CDR3 is CASRGLVQETQYF. The CDR3 nucleotides read TGTGCCAGCAGGGGTCTGGTCCAAGAGACCCAGTACTTC. Complete variable domain (other parts from reference TRBV13 and TRBJ2-5): AAGVIQSPRHLIKEKRETATLKCYPIPRHDTVYWYQQGPGQDPQFLISFYEKMQSDKGSIPDRFSAQQFSDYHSELNMSSLELGDSALYFCASRGLVQETQYFGPGTRLLVL.

For the CDR3, the DNA is TGTGCCAACAAAGACCCGAATAGTAATGAGCAGTTCTTC. Its translation: CANKDPNSNEQFF. The chain links TRBV6-2 or TRBV6-3 to TRBJ2-1; D gene uncertain. Germline V CDR1 and CDR2: MNHEY, SVGEGT. This CDR3 has 13 residues. Trimming cost V 10 bases and J 7 bases, with 17 bases left between them.

This chain links TRBV6-2 or TRBV6-3 with TRBJ2-7, with a tentative D call TRBD2 (5 bases). V was trimmed by 6 bases and J by 1 base, leaving 10 bases between them. Germline CDR1 and CDR2: MNHEY and SVGEGT. The CDR3 totals 13 residues. CDR3 in DNA: TGTGCCAGCAGACTCGGGATGTCCTACGAGCAGTACTTC. This codes for CASRLGMSYEQYF.

The chain is built from TRBV25-1 and TRBJ1-2, with D unresolved. Germline CDR1 and CDR2: MGHDK and SYGVNS. The CDR3 totals 13 residues. V shed 3 bases and J shed 4 bases, with 9 bases lying between them. CDR3 region: CASSEVASYGYTF. CDR3 nucleotide sequence: TGTGCCAGCAGTGAGGTTGCCAGCTATGGCTACACCTTC.

This chain joins TRBV25-1 and TRBJ2-5; the match to TRBD1 covers 7 bases. CDR1 is MGHDK and CDR2 is SYGVNS in the germline V gene. The CDR3 length is 15 residues. With V trimmed by 3 bases and J by 3 bases, 7 bases remained unmatched. In nucleotides, the CDR3 is TGTGCCAGCAGTGATAACAGGGGTGGGGAAGAGACCCAGTACTTC. This codes for CASSDNRGGEETQYF.

The rearrangement links TRBV7-3 to TRBJ2-7; 7 nucleotides agree with TRBD2. V was pared by 6 bases and J by 7 bases, with 15 bases of the junction left unmatched. The CDR3 consists of 15 residues. Germline loops: CDR1 SGHTA, CDR2 FQGTGA. CDR3 nucleotide sequence: TGTGCCAGCAGGACTGGGGGGGAGCCCTTGGGTGAGCAGTACTTC. Protein product: CASRTGGEPLGEQYF.

The rearrangement links TRBV20-1 to TRBJ2-7; no definite D call. CDR3 size: 11 residues. Per germline, CDR1 DFQATT and CDR2 SNEGSKA (reference sequence). V was cut by 4 bases and J by 5 bases, with 9 bases left in between. CDR3 sequence reads: CSAKRVDEQYF. CDR3 bases: TGCAGTGCTAAACGGGTAGACGAGCAGTACTTC.

The V call is TRBV6-1, the J call TRBJ2-3; tentatively, D is TRBD1 (5 bases). From germline, CDR1 is MNHNS and CDR2 SASEGT. V lost 2 bases and J lost 5, with 5 bases in between. The CDR3 is made up of 12 amino acids. CDR3 region: CASSERGDTQYF. The CDR3 DNA sequence: TGTGCCAGCAGTGAAAGGGGAGATACGCAGTATTTT.

J is TRBJ2-7 and V is TRBV11-2; 7 bases line up with TRBD2. TRBJ2-5 explains the end of the DNA better; the J call may be wrong. Germline CDR1 and CDR2: SGHAT and FQNNGV. The CDR3 covers 15 residues. The CDR3 coding sequence is TGTGCCAGCAGCTCCGAGGTGGGAGGGGCAGAGACCCAGTACTTC. It translates to CASSSEVGGAETQYF.

This chain joins TRBV4-3 and TRBJ2-4; D unresolved. The DNA matches TRBJ2-7 better at its end, which makes the J call doubtful. Germline CDR1 is LGHNA and CDR2 is YSLEER. There are 15 residues in the CDR3. DNA of the CDR3: TGCGCCAGCAGCCAAGAGCCCCGAGATGTTCACGAGCAGTACTTC. This gives the protein CASSQEPRDVHEQYF.

The count of this clonotype is one. The chain combines TRBV29-1 with TRBJ2-1; 11 bases line up with TRBD2. The CDR3 extends over 14 amino acids. The V gene's germline CDR1 is SQVTM and CDR2 ANQGSEA. The ends lost 7 bases at V and 3 bases at J; junction bases unmatched: 5. CDR3 amino acids: CSATGLADYNEQFF. CDR3 in DNA: TGCAGCGCCACGGGACTAGCGGACTACAATGAGCAGTTCTTC.

This clonotype was found a few times. The rearrangement joins TRBV12-3 or TRBV12-4 to TRBJ2-7; a possible D gene is TRBD2 (6 bases). The DNA end favors TRBJ2-5, so the J call may be wrong. The CDR3 consists of 14 residues. The DNA for the CDR3 is TGTGCCAGCAGTTTACCCGGGACTGATGAGACCCAGTACTTC. Amino acids: CASSLPGTDETQYF.

V and J are TRBV29-1 and TRBJ2-3; possible D gene TRBD2, 6 bases. Per germline, CDR1 SQVTM and CDR2 ANQGSEA. Trimming removed 6 bases from V and 10 bases from J, with 20 bases in between. The CDR3 is 13 residues long. DNA for the CDR3: TGCAGCGTGGGGGACTTTGCACAGGCGGCGCAGTATTTT. Translation gives CSVGDFAQAAQYF.

The CDR3 reads CASSSAGPWRELFF. The CDR3 coding sequence is TGTGCCAGCAGCTCAGCGGGACCGTGGAGGGAGCTGTTTTTT. This sequence joins TRBV7-2 and TRBJ2-2, with TRBD2 identical over 7 bases. Losses at the gene ends were 4 bases for V and 9 bases for J; bases not matched to a gene: 8. CDR3 size: 14 residues. Germline CDR1 SGHTA, CDR2 FQGNSA.

The table lists this clonotype with a few counts. The V and J genes are TRBV14 and TRBJ2-6; D gene ambiguous. CDR1 and CDR2 (germline): SGHDN, FVKESK. The CDR3 runs to 18 residues. Trimming removed 2 bases at V and 0 bases at J, with 14 bases between. CDR3 sequence: CASSQLRPLNSGANVLTF. The CDR3 DNA reads TGTGCCAGCAGCCAATTAAGGCCGCTCAACTCTGGGGCCAACGTCCTGACTTTC.

A word on this clonotype: Compared with germline, one end of the junction differs, possibly owing to a read error. J is TRBJ1-5 and V is TRBV25-1; 7 bases are shared with TRBD1. The CDR3 is 15 amino acids. Germline V gene sequence: CDR1 MGHDK, CDR2 SYGVNS. CDR3 loop: CACRGNGGQDQPQHF. The CDR3 DNA follows: TGTGCCTGCAGGGGGAACGGGGGGCAGGATCAGCCCCAGCATTTT.

The V and J genes are TRBV5-1 and TRBJ1-2; the match to TRBD1 covers 10 bases. The CDR3 loop spans 13 amino acids. In germline, CDR1 is SGHRS, CDR2 YFSETQ. J was trimmed by 7 bases and V by 4 bases; bases with no gene match: 4. CDR3 in DNA: TGCGCCAGCAGCGGGACAGGGGATTTTGGCTACACCTTC. Its translation is CASSGTGDFGYTF.